A single T cell receptor (beta chain) is shown here with its context. Its antigen is currently unknown. Time point described: pre-treatment sample, taken before nivolumab and TIL therapy. The source of the sample is a study of TIL therapy for anti-PD-1-resistant metastatic lung cancer. Study in general: Patients then received nivolumab; progressors got lymphodepletion, TIL and IL-2. By whole-exome sequencing, median non-synonymous tumor mutation burden was roughly 1.4 mutations per megabase. Overall study findings and caveats: This highly selected cohort may not generalize to typical lung cancer patients.

The libraries were made with immunoSEQ v3. The table came from immunoSEQ multiplex PCR; TCRdb's copy has only in-frame clones and leaves some out. The sample lists just under 60,000 clones, more than 60% occurring once. Material: blood, obtained at baseline. The TCR originated in a person between 25 and 80 years old with non-small cell lung cancer.

This CDR3 reads CASSPHSGVVYEQYF. DNA of the CDR3: TGTGCCAGCAGCCCCCATAGCGGGGTGGTGTACGAGCAGTACTTC. V gene TRBV11-3 combines with J gene TRBJ2-7; TRBD2 matches at 8 bases. Germline CDR1 and CDR2: SGHNT and YENEEA. V trimming: 5 bases; J trimming: 4 bases; junction bases outside the gene matches: 10. This CDR3 has 15 amino acids.